This T cell receptor (beta chain) is drawn from a study of cytomegalovirus exposure and HLA in healthy donors. Primers: 60 Vbeta forward and 13 Jbeta reverse. The data were produced by immunoSEQ multiplex PCR, yet TCRdb's version contains in-frame clones alone and is incomplete. The sample has tens of thousands of clones; around 75% are singletons. The donors gave bone marrow, and they were healthy. Trimming shortened V by 4 bases and J by 2 bases, and 14 bases separated the two germline ends. This CDR3 comprises 16 residues. Germline CDR1 and CDR2: MNHNS and SASEGT. The sequence derives from a woman aged 35 to 49 in good health and CMV-seropositive. The gene calls are TRBV6-1 and TRBJ2-2, with a possible D match to TRBD1 (6 bases). Specimen: PBMCs. The CDR3 protein is CASSAPTGLNTGELFF. The CDR3 coding sequence is TGTGCCAGCAGTGCCCCGACAGGCCTTAACACCGGGGAGCTGTTTTTT.